The 29 T cell receptor beta chains in this list originate from one sample, sequenced in a study of blood T cells in healthy people across ages. Using a J-beta primer mix together with a sample-barcoded 5' primer, a second PCR was run for roughly 7 to 11 cycles. TCRdb reprocessed the 5' RACE reads with MiXCR, giving one entry per CDR3 protein. In the table there are around 900,000 distinct CDR3 sequences, 51% of which are singletons. The sequencing sample was made of blood. The receptors shown here come from a woman in her sixties in good health.

This sequence joins TRBV5-6 and TRBJ1-2; 7 bases fit TRBD1. Germline lookup yields CDR1 SGHDT and CDR2 YYEEEE. The CDR3 is 14 amino acids. Trimming removed 2 bases from V and 6 bases from J; junction bases left unmatched: 7. The CDR3 here is CASSFSGTAHGYTF. Written as DNA, the CDR3 is TGTGCCAGCAGCTTCTCCGGGACAGCCCATGGCTACACCTTC.

This clonotype has a handful of counts. The chain uses TRBV21-1 and TRBJ2-5. TRBV21-1 is given as a pseudogene. The CDR3 has 11 residues. The CDR3 nucleotides read TGTGCCAGCATCACAGGGGTTCCCCAGTACTTC. Translation gives CASITGVPQYF.

V and J are TRBV28 and TRBJ2-4, with 8 positions matching TRBD1. Trimming at V came to 8 bases and at J to 7 bases, leaving 16 bases not matched to a gene. CDR1 is MDHEN and CDR2 is SYDVKM in the germline V gene. This CDR3 contains 16 residues. The DNA of the CDR3 is TGTGCCAGCCACGGGCGGGACAGGTGGCCGCATAACATTCAGTACTTC. This gives the protein CASHGRDRWPHNIQYF.

V and J are TRBV5-1 and TRBJ2-7; D not certain. Looked up from germline, CDR1 is SGHRS and CDR2 is YFSETQ. The CDR3 contains 14 residues. V was clipped by 0 bases and J by 0 bases, with 7 bases between them. The CDR3 DNA is TGCGCCAGCAGCTTGGAATTCAGCTCCTACGAGCAGTACTTC. Its protein is CASSLEFSSYEQYF. Complete variable domain (other parts from reference TRBV5-1 and TRBJ2-7): KAGVTQTPRYLIKTRGQQVTLSCSPISGHRSVSWYQQTPGQGLQFLFEYFSETQRNKGNFPGRFSGRQFSNSRSEMNVSTLELGDSALYLCASSLEFSSYEQYFGPGTRLTVT.

The V call is TRBV4-1, the J call TRBJ2-5, with 12 bases that match TRBD2. The CDR3 sequence is 18 residues long. V dropped 1 base and J dropped 11; count of bases not matched to a gene: 17. Germline CDR1 MGHRA, CDR2 YSYEKL. The CDR3 sequence is CASSQVLRASGRVGEQYF. CDR3 in DNA: TGCGCCAGCAGCCAAGTCTTGAGGGCTAGCGGGAGGGTCGGGGAGCAGTACTTC.

The chain uses TRBV2 and TRBJ2-5; TRBD1 matches 11 bases. In germline, CDR1 is SNHLY, CDR2 FYNNEI. CDR3 length equals 15 residues. Trimming took 6 bases from V and 11 from J; bases not matched to a gene: 14. CDR3 residues: CASSVEGQGVGEQYF. The CDR3 DNA sequence: TGTGCCAGCAGCGTCGAGGGACAGGGGGTTGGTGAGCAGTACTTC.

This clonotype was counted a few times. The chain combines TRBV6-2 or TRBV6-3 with TRBJ2-2; unclear D gene. The CDR3 is 13 residues long. The V end was cut by 6 bases, the J end by 9 bases, with 14 bases between. Germline CDR1 and CDR2: MNHEY and SVGEGT. CDR3 protein: CASRGPVLRELFF. Written as DNA, the CDR3 is TGTGCCAGCAGGGGCCCCGTACTGAGGGAGCTGTTTTTT.

The chain is built from TRBV6-1 and TRBJ1-2, with 7 bases that match TRBD1. This CDR3 region has 18 residues. The germline CDR1 and CDR2 sequences are MNHNS and SASEGT. V lost 1 base to trimming and J lost 0 bases; unmatched junction nucleotides: 11. In nucleotides, the CDR3 is TGTGCCAGCAGTGAAGACTTCCTGGGACAGATTGCTAACTATGGCTACACCTTC. This codes for CASSEDFLGQIANYGYTF.

The V gene is TRBV30, the J gene TRBJ1-2; D unclear. Trimming took 3 bases from V and 4 from J, leaving 15 bases between them. CDR3 length: 14 residues. The germline V gene encodes CDR1 GTSNPN and CDR2 SVGIG (reference sequence). The CDR3 DNA reads TGTGCCTGGAGGGTTTCGGGCTCGGGCTATGGCTACACCTTC. This gives the protein CAWRVSGSGYGYTF.

This chain joins TRBV2 and TRBJ2-1; no definite D call. The DNA end is more similar to TRBJ2-7, so the J call may be wrong. The length of the CDR3 is 15 residues. Germline CDR1 and CDR2: SNHLY and FYNNEI. CDR3 amino acids: CASSDLRIGDNEQYF. CDR3 DNA: TGTGCCAGCAGTGATTTGAGGATTGGCGACAATGAGCAGTACTTC.

This clonotype came up a few times. The chain recombines TRBV12-3 or TRBV12-4 with TRBJ2-4; 11 bases map to TRBD2. This CDR3 region has 14 residues. V was clipped by 6 bases and J by 6 bases; unmatched bases: 4. For the CDR3, the DNA is TGTGCCAGCAGACTAGCGGGAGCGGGAAACATTCAGTACTTC. Translating gives CASRLAGAGNIQYF.

The chain employs TRBV29-1 and TRBJ1-5; D remains unclear. V lost 4 bases, J lost 4 bases, and 14 bases lay in between. The CDR3 has 14 residues. The germline V gene encodes CDR1 SQVTM and CDR2 ANQGSEA. Here the CDR3 reads CSVGGNGDNQPQHF. CDR3 coding DNA: TGCAGCGTTGGGGGAAACGGGGATAATCAGCCCCAGCATTTT. Full variable domain (missing parts from reference TRBV29-1 and TRBJ1-5): SAVISQKPSRDICQRGTSLTIQCQVDSQVTMMFWYRQQPGQSLTLIATANQGSEATYESGFVIDKFPISRPNLTFSTLTVSNMSPEDSSIYLCSVGGNGDNQPQHFGDGTRLSIL.

The rearrangement joins TRBV12-3 or TRBV12-4 to TRBJ2-4, with 8 nucleotides matching TRBD2. The closer fit of TRBJ2-5 to the DNA end suggests the J call may be wrong. The CDR3 is 16 residues long. CDR3 nucleotides: TGTGCCAGCGGTTACGTAGCGGGACGGACTCAAGAGACCCAGTACTTC. Translating it yields CASGYVAGRTQETQYF.

The chain joins TRBV10-3 to TRBJ2-3, with TRBD1 as a possible D gene (5 bases). Germline V gives CDR1 ENHRY, CDR2 SYGVKD. This CDR3 spans 13 amino acids. V lost 10 bases to trimming and J lost 0 bases, with 11 bases between them. The CDR3 here is CATQGFSTDTQYF. CDR3 nucleotides: TGTGCCACCCAGGGTTTCAGCACAGATACGCAGTATTTT.

This clonotype was detected only once. The chain recombines TRBV29-1 with TRBJ2-3; TRBD2 aligns across 8 bases. Germline V gene sequence: CDR1 SQVTM, CDR2 ANQGSEA. The V gene end was trimmed by 4 bases and the J gene end by 6 bases; junction bases not matched to a gene: 12. The CDR3 consists of 15 residues. The CDR3 loop reads CSVVDQREMMDTQYF. The DNA of the CDR3 is TGCAGCGTTGTTGACCAGCGGGAGATGATGGATACGCAGTATTTT.

This chain links TRBV27 with TRBJ1-1, with no clear D. The length of the CDR3 is 13 residues. V was cut by 5 bases and J by 3 bases, with 10 bases left in between. Germline CDR1 and CDR2: MNHEY and SMNVEV (reference sequence). In DNA form, the CDR3 reads TGTGCCAGCAGTGCCCGGACGTACACTGAAGCTTTCTTT. Protein: CASSARTYTEAFF.

The chain combines TRBV3-1 with TRBJ2-1; 9 bases line up with TRBD2. This CDR3 is built from 17 residues. CDR1 and CDR2 from the germline V gene are LGHDT and YNNKEL (reference sequence). V dropped 4 bases and J dropped 9; count of bases not matched to a gene: 16. This CDR3 is CASSPPKFGTSNTEQFF. The CDR3 bases are TGTGCCAGCAGCCCTCCTAAGTTCGGGACTAGCAACACTGAGCAGTTCTTC.

The chain employs TRBV28 and TRBJ2-1, with 8 bases identical to TRBD2. The V gene end was trimmed by 7 bases and the J gene end by 11 bases; junction bases not matched to a gene: 13. Germline-derived CDR1 and CDR2 are MDHEN and SYDVKM. The CDR3 is 14 residues long. The CDR3, as DNA: TGTGCCAGCACTCTAGTGGTAGCGGGGCTGAAGCAGTTCTTC. It specifies CASTLVVAGLKQFF.

The table lists this clonotype with a few counts. V usage is TRBV20-1 and J usage is TRBJ1-2; D unresolved. The CDR3 extends over 14 amino acids. CDR1 is DFQATT and CDR2 is SNEGSKA in the germline V gene (reference sequence). V was clipped by 1 base and J by 5 bases, with 14 bases between them. The CDR3 protein is CSARVTGDLYGYTF. The CDR3, as DNA: TGCAGTGCTAGAGTGACTGGAGATCTTTATGGCTACACCTTC.

Concerning this clonotype: The junction differs from germline at one of its ends, possibly a read error. This chain links TRBV10-2 with TRBJ1-2; unclear D gene. Germline CDR1 WSHSY, CDR2 SAAADI. The CDR3 sequence is 13 residues long. The CDR3 spells CACSDRGTDGYTF. The DNA for the CDR3 is TGCGCCTGCAGTGATCGGGGAACAGATGGCTACACCTTC.

The rearrangement links TRBV3-1 to TRBJ1-2; D may be TRBD1 (6 bases). V shed 1 base and J shed 4 bases, with 7 bases lying between them. This CDR3 has 13 residues. The germline gives CDR1 LGHDT, CDR2 YNNKEL (reference sequence). CDR3 in amino acids: CASSQAGAYGYTF. The CDR3 DNA sequence: TGTGCCAGCAGCCAAGCAGGGGCCTATGGCTACACCTTC.

This chain uses TRBV7-9 with TRBJ2-3, with D perhaps given as TRBD1 or TRBD2 (5 bases each). Per germline, CDR1 SEHNR and CDR2 FQNEAQ (reference sequence). The ends were cut back, 4 bases at V and 6 bases at J, with 14 bases in the middle. The CDR3 contains 14 residues. The CDR3 spells CASSWDGRADTQYF. CDR3 sequence (DNA): TGTGCCAGCAGCTGGGACGGTAGAGCCGATACGCAGTATTTT.

This clonotype appeared a few times. V and J are TRBV12-3 or TRBV12-4 and TRBJ2-1; TRBD2 matches 8 bases. There are 18 residues in the CDR3. V gave up 3 bases and J gave up 6 bases; unmatched junction bases: 16. CDR3 protein: CASSLAEGGSGRANEQFF. The CDR3 coding sequence is TGTGCCAGCAGTTTGGCAGAGGGGGGAAGCGGGAGAGCCAATGAGCAGTTCTTC.

The V call is TRBV6-5, the J call TRBJ2-7; 13 bases agree with TRBD2. Looked up from germline, CDR1 is MNHEY and CDR2 is SVGAGI. Unmatched junction bases numbered 9, after V lost 6 bases and J lost 7 bases. This CDR3 has 15 residues. This CDR3 reads CASSFTSGRAGEQYF. The CDR3 DNA is TGTGCCAGCAGCTTTACTAGCGGGAGGGCGGGTGAGCAGTACTTC.

The chain employs TRBV9 and TRBJ1-1, with D possibly being TRBD1 (6 bases). V lost 2 bases to trimming and J lost 4 bases, with 12 bases between them. The CDR3 length is 14 residues. Germline V gives CDR1 SGDLS, CDR2 YYNGEE. The CDR3: CASSVEGGGTEAFF. The CDR3 coding sequence is TGTGCCAGCAGCGTCGAGGGGGGAGGCACTGAAGCTTTCTTT.

This rearrangement joins TRBV27 to TRBJ2-1, with D tentatively TRBD1 or TRBD2 (5 bases each). V lost 3 bases to trimming and J lost 12 bases, with 15 bases between them. The CDR3 spans 13 residues. In germline, CDR1 is MNHEY, CDR2 SMNVEV (reference sequence). The CDR3 spells CASSLGVRVPQFF. In DNA, the CDR3 is TGTGCCAGCAGTTTGGGGGTGAGGGTTCCGCAGTTCTTC.

This chain uses TRBV7-2 with TRBJ1-1, with no clear D. Germline V gives CDR1 SGHTA, CDR2 FQGNSA. This CDR3 region has 17 residues. With 5 bases removed from V and 6 bases from J, the gap between germline ends came to 25 bases. The CDR3 loop reads CASSAPLAVTAMPEAFF. CDR3 DNA sequence: TGTGCCAGCAGCGCCCCGTTGGCGGTTACGGCGATGCCTGAAGCTTTCTTT.

The gene calls are TRBV7-2 and TRBJ2-1; D may match TRBD1 or TRBD2 (5 bases each). The ends were cut back, 3 bases at V and 15 bases at J, with 18 bases in the middle. The CDR3 runs 13 residues. Germline loops: CDR1 SGHTA, CDR2 FQGNSA. CDR3: CASSLQPGPQPFF. DNA of the CDR3: TGTGCCAGCAGCTTGCAGCCGGGACCCCAACCGTTCTTC.

The CDR3: CASSADWTGGQTQYF. CDR3 coding DNA: TGTGCCAGCAGCGCCGACTGGACAGGGGGACAGACCCAGTACTTC. V and J are TRBV5-5 and TRBJ2-5, with 10 bases identical to TRBD1. The J segment lost 6 bases and the V segment lost 4 bases, leaving 9 bases of the junction unmatched. This CDR3 is built from 15 residues. CDR1 is SGHKS, CDR2 YYEKEE, per germline (reference sequence).